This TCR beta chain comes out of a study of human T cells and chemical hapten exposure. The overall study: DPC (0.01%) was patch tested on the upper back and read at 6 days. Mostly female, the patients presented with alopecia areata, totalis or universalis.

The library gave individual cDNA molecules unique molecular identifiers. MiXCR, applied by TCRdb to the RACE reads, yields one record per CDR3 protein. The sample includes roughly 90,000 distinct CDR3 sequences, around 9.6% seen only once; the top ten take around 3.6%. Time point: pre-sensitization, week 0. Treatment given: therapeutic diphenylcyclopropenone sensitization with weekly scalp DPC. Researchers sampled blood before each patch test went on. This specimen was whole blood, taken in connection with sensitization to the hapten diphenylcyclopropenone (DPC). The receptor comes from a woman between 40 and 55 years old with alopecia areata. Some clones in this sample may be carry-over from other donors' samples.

The CDR3 region has the DNA TGTGCCAGCAGCTTTTCCGGGACAGGGGGCACTGAAGCTTTCTTT. Translation: CASSFSGTGGTEAFF. V is TRBV11-3 and J is TRBJ1-1; 11 bases match TRBD1. The V and J ends lost 3 bases and 4 bases, in that order; junction bases with no gene match: 4. The CDR3 covers 15 residues. CDR1 and CDR2 (germline): SGHNT, YENEEA.